Here is one T cell receptor (beta chain) with its context. The data were obtained in a study of blood T cell repertoires in COVID-19. Background on the study: Donors in the United States, Italy and Spain gave samples during acute or convalescent COVID-19. From T cells, B-cell-depleted T cells, or PBMCs came the material, which was cDNA or gDNA.

Germline V gene lookup returns CDR1 SQVTM and CDR2 ANQGSEA. J gave up 4 bases and V 4 bases, and 1 base lay outside the gene matches. The CDR3 totals 12 residues. Authors' methods: Using reference gene primer amplification, nucleated cell counts were estimated. Assay: immunoSEQ multiplex PCR; the TCRdb copy retains only in-frame clones and omits some. V, J and clone size derive from that table, while D and trimming were established from the DNA sequence. The table has about 120,000 clones, around 76% seen once. The sequencing sample was made of peripheral blood. V is TRBV29-1 and J is TRBJ2-5; 9 bases match TRBD2. The sequence came from an older man with acute or convalescent COVID-19. The CDR3 sequence: CSVVSGGETQYF. Here the CDR3 DNA reads TGCAGCGTTGTTAGCGGGGGAGAGACCCAGTACTTC.